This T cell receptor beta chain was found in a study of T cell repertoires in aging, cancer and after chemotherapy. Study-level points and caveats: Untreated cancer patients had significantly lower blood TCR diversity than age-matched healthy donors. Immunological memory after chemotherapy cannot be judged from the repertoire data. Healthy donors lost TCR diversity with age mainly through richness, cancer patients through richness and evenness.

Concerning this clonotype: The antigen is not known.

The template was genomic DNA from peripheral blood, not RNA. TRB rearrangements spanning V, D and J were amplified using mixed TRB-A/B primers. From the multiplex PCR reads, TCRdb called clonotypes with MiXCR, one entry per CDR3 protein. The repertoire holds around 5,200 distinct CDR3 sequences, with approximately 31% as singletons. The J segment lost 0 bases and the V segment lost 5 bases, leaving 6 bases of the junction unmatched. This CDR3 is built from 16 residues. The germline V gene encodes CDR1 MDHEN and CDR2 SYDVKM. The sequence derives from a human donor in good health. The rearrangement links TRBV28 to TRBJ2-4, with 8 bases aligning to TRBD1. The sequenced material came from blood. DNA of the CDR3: TGTGCCAGCAGTCCCGGGACAGGCCTAGCCAAAAACATTCAGTACTTC. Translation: CASSPGTGLAKNIQYF.